The 27 T cell receptor beta chains below come from one sample, sequenced in a study of human T cells and chemical hapten exposure. Someone pulled total RNA out of unfractionated whole blood. Library construction involved attaching unique molecular identifiers to individual cDNA molecules, which allowed quantitative, reproducible TCR counting. TCRdb processed the reads anew with MiXCR; each CDR3 protein has one entry. The top ten clones hold 1.4% of a sample with 120,000 or so distinct CDR3 sequences, about 8.9% of them seen once. Sequencing was done on a sample of whole blood. The source is a human donor in good health. Some clones in this sample may be carry-over from other donors' samples.

The chain links TRBV12-3 or TRBV12-4 to TRBJ1-4; no reliable D call. The V gene lost 6 bases and the J gene lost 4 bases, with 12 bases spanning the gap. CDR3 size: 14 residues. The DNA of the CDR3 is TGTGCCAGCAGGTCCGGGAGCCTTAATGAAAAACTGTTTTTT. It is translated as CASRSGSLNEKLFF.

This chain links TRBV30 with TRBJ2-2, with TRBD1 identical over 8 bases. Germline CDR1 and CDR2: GTSNPN and SVGIG (reference sequence). The J segment lost 3 bases and the V segment lost 4 bases, leaving 4 bases of the junction unmatched. CDR3 length equals 14 residues. The CDR3 sequence is CAWIGQGDTGELFF. As DNA, the CDR3 is TGTGCCTGGATAGGACAGGGTGACACCGGGGAGCTGTTTTTT.

J is TRBJ2-5 and V is TRBV4-1; unclear D gene. The CDR3 is made up of 11 amino acids. Trimming took 5 bases from V and 9 from J, leaving 10 bases between them. CDR1 and CDR2 (germline): MGHRA, YSYEKL. The CDR3 DNA reads as TGCGCCAGCAGCTTGGATGAGGCCCAGTACTTC. It encodes CASSLDEAQYF.

This sequence joins TRBV19 and TRBJ2-1, with D uncertain. Germline-derived CDR1 and CDR2 are LNHDA and SQIVND (reference sequence). Between the trimmed V and J ends, which lost 5 bases and 9 bases, there was a span of 14 bases. CDR3 length equals 13 residues. CDR3 sequence: CASSERGSGEQFF. The CDR3 bases are TGTGCCAGTAGTGAGCGTGGGTCCGGTGAGCAGTTCTTC.

This clonotype was counted a few times. The chain recombines TRBV19 with TRBJ2-2, with D possibly being TRBD1 (5 bases). The germline V gene encodes CDR1 LNHDA and CDR2 SQIVND (reference sequence). V dropped 7 bases and J dropped 6 bases, with 21 bases sitting between them. The CDR3 length is 16 residues. CDR3 in DNA: TGTGCCAGTACCCTATTGGTGACGGCAGGGTCCGGGGAGCTGTTTTTT. Translated: CASTLLVTAGSGELFF.

Only a few counts were recorded for this clonotype. This chain links TRBV5-1 with TRBJ2-3; D unresolved. The CDR3 length is 14 residues. V gave up 4 bases and J gave up 1 base, with 10 bases separating them. Germline CDR1 and CDR2: SGHRS and YFSETQ. CDR3 sequence: CASSPLGRTDTQYF. CDR3 nucleotide sequence: TGCGCCAGCAGCCCCCTTGGGCGCACAGATACGCAGTATTTT.

Many counts were recorded for this clonotype. V and J are TRBV12-3 or TRBV12-4 and TRBJ1-1, with unresolved D. This CDR3 is 13 amino acids long. V shed 3 bases and J shed 4 bases, with 9 bases lying between them. The CDR3 spells CASSFRPATEAFF. The CDR3 nucleotides are TGTGCCAGCAGTTTCAGGCCGGCCACTGAAGCTTTCTTT.

This clonotype occurred a few times. The CDR3 loop is CASSQEFYGGSVQTGELFF. The CDR3 nucleotides are TGCGCCAGCAGCCAAGAATTTTACGGCGGCTCGGTCCAAACCGGGGAGCTGTTTTTT. The gene calls are TRBV4-3 and TRBJ2-2, with D uncertain. Germline assignment: CDR1 LGHNA and CDR2 YSLEER. With 0 bases removed from V and 5 bases from J, the gap between germline ends came to 22 bases. The CDR3 runs 19 residues.

This clonotype showed up just a few times. The V call is TRBV5-5, the J call TRBJ2-6, with D maybe TRBD1 (6 bases). CDR1 and CDR2 from the germline V gene are SGHKS and YYEKEE (reference sequence). CDR3 length equals 18 residues. Trimming took off 0 bases at V and 4 bases at J, with 17 bases between the two ends. Here the CDR3 DNA reads TGTGCCAGCAGCTTGGTTTACAGGGTTCTTAGCGGGGCCAACGTCCTGACTTTC. Residues: CASSLVYRVLSGANVLTF.

This clonotype turned up a few times. The V and J genes are TRBV29-1 and TRBJ1-1; no firm D call. The germline gives CDR1 SQVTM, CDR2 ANQGSEA. V lost 4 bases and J 0 bases, leaving 9 bases between the germline ends. The CDR3 consists of 13 residues. CDR3 sequence (DNA): TGCAGCGTTGCGGTGGGTTTGAACACTGAAGCTTTCTTT. This sequence encodes CSVAVGLNTEAFF.

This clonotype occurred many times. The rearrangement uses TRBV14 and TRBJ2-7; D not certain. The V end was cut by 0 bases, the J end by 4 bases, with 10 bases between. The CDR3 contains 14 residues. CDR1 is SGHDN and CDR2 is FVKESK in the germline V gene. In DNA, the CDR3 is TGTGCCAGCAGCCAAGAGGGCTATTTATACGAGCAGTACTTC. This sequence encodes CASSQEGYLYEQYF.

This clonotype was counted at least ten times. The chain combines TRBV20-1 with TRBJ1-3, with D possibly matching TRBD1 (5 bases). This CDR3 has 14 amino acids. Germline V gives CDR1 DFQATT, CDR2 SNEGSKA (reference sequence). Between the trimmed V and J ends, which lost 3 bases and 0 bases, there was a span of 9 bases. The CDR3 DNA sequence: TGCAGTGCTAGCCGGGACGACTCTGGAAACACCATATATTTT. As protein: CSASRDDSGNTIYF.

The rearrangement links TRBV29-1 to TRBJ2-2; D is perhaps TRBD1 or TRBD2 (5 bases each). This CDR3 spans 16 amino acids. Per the germline V gene, CDR1 is SQVTM and CDR2 is ANQGSEA. The ends were cut back, 2 bases at V and 1 base at J, with 14 bases in the middle. CDR3 bases: TGCAGCGTTGAATTCGGGGCAGGACAGAACACCGGGGAGCTGTTTTTT. Protein: CSVEFGAGQNTGELFF.

This chain joins TRBV6-1 and TRBJ2-6; TRBD1 aligns across 7 bases. Germline trimming cut 5 bases from V and 1 base from J; bases unmatched to any gene: 14. The CDR3 length is 19 residues. Germline CDR1 reads MNHNS; CDR2 reads SASEGT. CDR3 nucleotide sequence: TGTGCCAGCAGTCCACGACAGGGCCGTCAAGGATCTGGGGCCAACGTCCTGACTTTC. Protein sequence: CASSPRQGRQGSGANVLTF.

This clonotype was counted only a few times. V usage is TRBV7-2 and J usage is TRBJ2-5, with D perhaps matching TRBD1 (8 bases). Germline assignment: CDR1 SGHTA and CDR2 FQGNSA. The V and J ends lost 5 bases and 4 bases respectively, with 23 bases between them. There are 17 residues in the CDR3. The CDR3, as DNA: TGTGCCAGCAGCCATAGGGTCGGACAGGGAGGGTTAGAGACCCAGTACTTC. This translates into CASSHRVGQGGLETQYF.

This chain connects TRBV13 to TRBJ2-1; TRBD2 matches 7 bases. This CDR3 contains 15 residues. With 0 bases clipped from V and 3 bases from J, the junction kept 2 bases outside the gene matches. In germline, CDR1 is PRHDT, CDR2 FYEKMQ (reference sequence). The CDR3 DNA follows: TGTGCCAGCAGCTTAGGCAGCGGGATCTACAATGAGCAGTTCTTC. It encodes CASSLGSGIYNEQFF.

This clonotype showed up many times. The J gene is TRBJ2-7, the V gene TRBV4-3, with TRBD1 identical over 8 bases. Germline V gene data show CDR1 as LGHNA and CDR2 as YSLEER. This CDR3 region has 15 residues. V lost 1 base, J lost 4 bases, and 6 bases stayed unmatched. CDR3 protein: CASSQVVDREYEQYF. The CDR3 bases are TGCGCCAGCAGCCAAGTGGTGGACAGGGAGTACGAGCAGTACTTC.

This clonotype occurred a few times. This rearrangement joins TRBV20-1 to TRBJ2-2, with D possibly being TRBD1 (6 bases). This CDR3 is built from 15 residues. V was cut by 3 bases and J by 4 bases, with 15 bases left in between. The germline V gene has CDR1 DFQATT and CDR2 SNEGSKA (reference sequence). The CDR3 is CSARYSRGGTGELFF. The CDR3 DNA sequence: TGCAGTGCTAGGTACTCCAGGGGCGGCACCGGGGAGCTGTTTTTT.

This clonotype was seen a handful of times. V and J are TRBV14 and TRBJ1-2; D not certain. The germline V and J ends were trimmed by 2 bases and 8 bases, with 12 bases remaining between them. The CDR3 covers 13 residues. Germline CDR1 is SGHDN and CDR2 is FVKESK. The chain's CDR3 is CASSQNRLRGYTF. CDR3 coding DNA: TGTGCCAGCAGCCAAAACCGCTTGCGGGGCTACACCTTC.

This clonotype appeared a few times. The V and J genes are TRBV4-1 and TRBJ1-1; maybe TRBD1 (6 bases). V was pared by 4 bases and J by 0 bases, with 12 bases between. This CDR3 comprises 15 residues. Germline V gene data show CDR1 as MGHRA and CDR2 as YSYEKL. CDR3 bases: TGCGCCAGCAGCCTGAGTGGGGGGCTGAACACTGAAGCTTTCTTT. Translating it yields CASSLSGGLNTEAFF.

The V gene is TRBV7-9, the J gene TRBJ1-6; D may be TRBD1 (6 bases). CDR1 and CDR2 (germline): SEHNR, FQNEAQ (reference sequence). CDR3 length: 16 residues. The V end lost 4 bases, the J end lost 7 bases, and 17 bases lay between the germline ends. CDR3 DNA sequence: TGTGCCAGCAGCTCCCTCCGGGGGGCGACGAATTCACCCCTCCACTTT. It yields the protein CASSSLRGATNSPLHF.

The chain recombines TRBV9 with TRBJ2-1; D is unresolved. This CDR3 contains 11 residues. Trimming removed 0 bases from V and 10 bases from J, with 5 bases in between. Per germline, CDR1 SGDLS and CDR2 YYNGEE. In nucleotides, the CDR3 is TGTGCCAGCAGCGTAGATAGGGAGCAGTTCTTC. It codes for CASSVDREQFF.

J is TRBJ2-3 and V is TRBV3-1, with TRBD2 identical over 8 bases. Germline CDR1 is LGHDT and CDR2 is YNNKEL (reference sequence). This CDR3 is 18 amino acids long. The V gene end was trimmed by 1 base and the J gene end by 2 bases; junction bases not matched to a gene: 11. In nucleotides, the CDR3 is TGTGCCAGCAGCCAAGTGAGCGGGGGCCTCACCTTCACAGATACGCAGTATTTT. This codes for CASSQVSGGLTFTDTQYF.

This clonotype came up many times. This sequence joins TRBV27 and TRBJ1-4, with 10 bases lining up with TRBD1. Germline CDR1 is MNHEY and CDR2 is SMNVEV (reference sequence). Trimming cost V 3 bases and J 5 bases; bases outside gene matches: 9. The length of the CDR3 is 17 residues. CDR3: CASSFPTGGKGNEKLFF. For the CDR3, the DNA is TGTGCCAGCAGTTTTCCGACAGGGGGCAAAGGAAATGAAAAACTGTTTTTT.

V usage is TRBV7-2 and J usage is TRBJ2-3; TRBD2 matches 9 bases. CDR3 length equals 13 residues. Germline V gene sequence: CDR1 SGHTA, CDR2 FQGNSA. The V gene end was trimmed by 6 bases and the J gene end by 9 bases; junction bases not matched to a gene: 7. DNA of the CDR3: TGTGCCAGCAGTCGCGGGGGGGCAGGGACGCAGTATTTT. It is translated as CASSRGGAGTQYF.

This clonotype was found many times. The J gene is TRBJ2-1, the V gene TRBV20-1; 9 bases map to TRBD2. V lost 1 base, J lost 8 bases, and 6 bases stayed unmatched. The CDR3 loop spans 14 amino acids. The germline V gene has CDR1 DFQATT and CDR2 SNEGSKA (reference sequence). The CDR3 bases are TGCAGTGCTAGAGCAGGACTAGCGACCGATGAGCAGTTCTTC. It translates to CSARAGLATDEQFF.

The chain employs TRBV10-3 and TRBJ2-5; D uncertain. Germline V gene sequence: CDR1 ENHRY, CDR2 SYGVKD. Between the trimmed V and J ends, which lost 11 bases and 0 bases, there was a span of 13 bases. This CDR3 has 13 residues. CDR3 protein: CAVLDPYQETQYF. For the CDR3, the DNA is TGTGCCGTCTTAGACCCTTACCAAGAGACCCAGTACTTC.